This TCR beta chain is from a study of blood T cells in healthy people across ages. Study-level results: While age rose, TCR beta diversity per million T cells dropped in a roughly linear way. The long-lived group displayed more naive CD4+ cells, plus higher diversity, than the aged donors did.

The CDR3 length is 14 residues. CDR1 SGDLS and CDR2 YYNGEE come from the germline V gene. V lost 4 bases and J lost 4, with 15 bases in between. The sample holds many counts of this clonotype. Its antigen is undetermined. For the second PCR, which ran for 7 to 11 cycles, a sample-barcoded 5' primer and a J-beta primer mix were used. Researchers report that a template-switch adaptor with 12 random nucleotides tagged each cDNA molecule. Via MiXCR, TCRdb re-called the 5' RACE reads, giving one row per CDR3 protein. The sample contains roughly 900,000 distinct CDR3 sequences, 25% to 35% of which appear only once.

Sequencing was carried out using blood. The clonotype comes from a woman of 80 years or more in good health. This sequence joins TRBV9 and TRBJ2-7; TRBD1 might be the D (6 bases). CDR3 sequence: CASSLGDMGYEQYF. The CDR3 DNA follows: TGTGCCAGCAGCCTAGGGGACATGGGGTACGAGCAGTACTTC.